This T cell receptor beta chain was documented in a study of regulatory T cells in long-lasting Graves disease. The V gene's germline CDR1 is DFQATT and CDR2 SNEGSKA (reference sequence). With V trimmed by 0 bases and J by 3 bases, 5 bases remained unmatched. The CDR3 sequence is 15 residues long. Time point described: newly diagnosed GD, antithyroid drugs for less than 3 months. PBMC RNA served as the TCR library source. Libraries of TCR beta came from iRepertoire HTBI primers plus Arm-PCR of CDR3 regions. In the authors' methods: Throughout the samples, researchers identified fewer than 80 TRBV and 12 to 15 TRBJ segments. TCRdb re-called the multiplex PCR reads through MiXCR, storing one row per CDR3 protein. The V and J calls here are based on TCRdb, not the publication. The sample has about 540,000 distinct CDR3 sequences, roughly 12% seen once. The sample was also linked to a second study, of T cells in Graves' hyperthyroidism and ophthalmopathy. Per that paper: Aged 18 to 65, the patients had hyperthyroidism that was newly diagnosed and had lasted under 2 months.

The chain joins TRBV20-1 to TRBJ2-1, with 7 bases lining up with TRBD2. This sample comprised peripheral blood mononuclear cells (PBMCs), obtained at new diagnosis, from a patient treated with antithyroid drugs. The receptor was derived from a man under 40 with Graves disease. The CDR3 is CSARDGGLDYNEQFF. CDR3 coding DNA: TGCAGTGCTAGAGACGGAGGACTAGACTACAATGAGCAGTTCTTC.